This T cell receptor beta chain comes out of a study of radiotherapy plus CTLA-4 blockade in lung cancer. Patients in the study, people with chemo-refractory metastatic non-small-cell lung cancer, received focal radiation plus ipilimumab CTLA-4 blockade. V lost 7 bases and J lost 2, with 8 bases in between. Germline V gives CDR1 MNHEY, CDR2 SVGAGI. This CDR3 has 12 residues. General study results and limits: Blood saw expansion of tumor-derived TCR clones after radiotherapy plus ipilimumab.

Measured with immunoSEQ multiplex PCR; TCRdb has only the in-frame clones, and not every one. In the table there are just over 60,000 clones, about 80% of which are singletons. In the case of this clone: Its antigen is not known.

This clonotype originated in a human donor with non-small cell lung cancer who had a complete response to radiotherapy plus ipilimumab. This chain connects TRBV6-5 to TRBJ1-1; no clear D gene. The sequences come from peripheral blood, collected from a patient treated with radiotherapy plus ipilimumab. CDR3 amino acids: CASNRINTEAFF. The CDR3 DNA follows: TGTGCCAGCAACCGTATAAACACTGAAGCTTTCTTT.